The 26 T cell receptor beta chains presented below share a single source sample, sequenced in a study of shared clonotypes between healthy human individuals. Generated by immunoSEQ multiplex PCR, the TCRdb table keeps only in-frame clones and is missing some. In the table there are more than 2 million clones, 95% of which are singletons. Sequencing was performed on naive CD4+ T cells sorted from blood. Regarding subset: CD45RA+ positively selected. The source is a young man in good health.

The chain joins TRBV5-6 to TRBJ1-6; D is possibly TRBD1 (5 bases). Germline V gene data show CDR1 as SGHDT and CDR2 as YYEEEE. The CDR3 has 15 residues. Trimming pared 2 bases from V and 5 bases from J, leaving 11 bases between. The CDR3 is CASSFWGVDNSPLHF. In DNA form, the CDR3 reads TGTGCCAGCAGCTTCTGGGGGGTAGATAATTCACCCCTCCACTTT.

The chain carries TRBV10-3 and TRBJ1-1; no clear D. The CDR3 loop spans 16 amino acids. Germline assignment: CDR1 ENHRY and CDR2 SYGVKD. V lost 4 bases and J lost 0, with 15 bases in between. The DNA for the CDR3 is TGTGCCATCAGTGCCCAAGCAAGGGAAATGAACACTGAAGCTTTCTTT. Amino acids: CAISAQAREMNTEAFF.

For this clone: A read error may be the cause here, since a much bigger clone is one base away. As DNA, the CDR3 is TGTGCCAGCAGCTTTAACACCGGGGAGCTGTTTTTT. Amino acid sequence: CASSFNTGELFF. The chain recombines TRBV5-8 with TRBJ2-2; D is unresolved. The CDR3 has 12 amino acids. Trimming left V 2 bases short and J 2 bases short, with 1 base between. Germline-derived CDR1 and CDR2 are SGHTS and YDEGEE.

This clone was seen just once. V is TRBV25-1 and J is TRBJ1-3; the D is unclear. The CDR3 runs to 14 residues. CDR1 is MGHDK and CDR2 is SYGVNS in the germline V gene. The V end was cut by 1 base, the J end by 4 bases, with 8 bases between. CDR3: CASSESTLGNTIYF. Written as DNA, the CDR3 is TGTGCCAGCAGTGAATCGACATTGGGAAACACCATATATTTT.

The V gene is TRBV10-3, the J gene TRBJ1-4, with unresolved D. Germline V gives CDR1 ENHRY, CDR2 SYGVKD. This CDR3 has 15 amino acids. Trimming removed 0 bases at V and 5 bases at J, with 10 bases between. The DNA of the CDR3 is TGTGCCATCAGTGAGTCTACGGCAGACAATGAAAAACTGTTTTTT. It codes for CAISESTADNEKLFF.

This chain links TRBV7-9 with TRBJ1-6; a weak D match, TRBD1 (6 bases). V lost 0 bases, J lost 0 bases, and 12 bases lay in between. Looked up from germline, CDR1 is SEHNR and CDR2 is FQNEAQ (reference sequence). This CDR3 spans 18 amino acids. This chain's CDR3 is CASSLAGTPSSYNSPLHF. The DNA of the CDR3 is TGTGCCAGCAGCTTAGCGGGGACACCGAGCTCCTATAATTCACCCCTCCACTTT.

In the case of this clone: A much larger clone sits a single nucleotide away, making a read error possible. The CDR3 spells CASSRELNTEAFF. As DNA, the CDR3 is TGTGCCAGCAGCCGGGAATTGAACACTGAAGCTTTCTTT. The rearrangement links TRBV11-2 to TRBJ1-1; D unresolved. The CDR3 length is 13 residues. Between the trimmed V and J ends, which lost 5 bases and 0 bases, there was a span of 7 bases. The germline V gene has CDR1 SGHAT and CDR2 FQNNGV.

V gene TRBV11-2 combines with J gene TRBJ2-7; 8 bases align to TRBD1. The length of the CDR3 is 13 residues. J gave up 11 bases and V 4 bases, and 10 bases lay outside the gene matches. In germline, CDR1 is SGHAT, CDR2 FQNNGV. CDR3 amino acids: CASSWQGADTEYF. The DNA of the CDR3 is TGTGCCAGCAGCTGGCAGGGGGCGGACACTGAGTACTTC.

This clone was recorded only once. Here the CDR3 reads CANVDSTRRNNEQFF. Here the CDR3 DNA reads TGTGCCAACGTCGATTCCACCCGACGGAACAATGAGCAGTTCTTC. The V gene is TRBV6-1, the J gene TRBJ2-1; D gene unclear. The CDR3 loop spans 15 amino acids. Germline V gene data show CDR1 as MNHNS and CDR2 as SASEGT. V dropped 10 bases and J dropped 5 bases, with 21 bases sitting between them.

CDR3 nucleotides: TGTGCCTGGATATGGCGCGGCTCCTACGAGCAGTACTTC. Its protein product is CAWIWRGSYEQYF. The chain combines TRBV30 with TRBJ2-7; D unresolved. This CDR3 comprises 13 residues. Trimming took off 4 bases at V and 0 bases at J, with 10 bases between the two ends. Germline V gene data show CDR1 as GTSNPN and CDR2 as SVGIG (reference sequence).

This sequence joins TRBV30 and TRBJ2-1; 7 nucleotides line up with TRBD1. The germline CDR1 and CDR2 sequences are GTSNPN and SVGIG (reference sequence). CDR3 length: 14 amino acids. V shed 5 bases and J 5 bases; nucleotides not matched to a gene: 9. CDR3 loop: CAWAIQGSNNEQFF. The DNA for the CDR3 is TGTGCCTGGGCTATACAGGGGAGCAACAATGAGCAGTTCTTC.

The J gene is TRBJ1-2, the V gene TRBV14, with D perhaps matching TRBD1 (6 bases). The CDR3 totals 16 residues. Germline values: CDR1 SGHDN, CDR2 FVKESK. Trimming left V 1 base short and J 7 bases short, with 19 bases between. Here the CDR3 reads CASSQVGQLGVGGYTF. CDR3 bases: TGTGCCAGCAGCCAAGTCGGACAGTTGGGTGTTGGTGGCTACACCTTC.

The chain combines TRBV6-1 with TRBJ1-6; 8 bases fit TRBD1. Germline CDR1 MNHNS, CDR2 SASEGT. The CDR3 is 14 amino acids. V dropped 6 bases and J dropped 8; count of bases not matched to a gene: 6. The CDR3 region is CASRTGEHYSPLHF. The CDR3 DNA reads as TGTGCCAGCAGGACAGGGGAGCACTATTCACCCCTCCACTTT.

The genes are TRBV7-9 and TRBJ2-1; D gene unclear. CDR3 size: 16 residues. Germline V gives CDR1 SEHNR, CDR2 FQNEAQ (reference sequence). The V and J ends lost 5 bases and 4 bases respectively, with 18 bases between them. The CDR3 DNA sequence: TGTGCCAGCAGCCGAACTCCAGGCGGTCTGTACAATGAGCAGTTCTTC. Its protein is CASSRTPGGLYNEQFF.

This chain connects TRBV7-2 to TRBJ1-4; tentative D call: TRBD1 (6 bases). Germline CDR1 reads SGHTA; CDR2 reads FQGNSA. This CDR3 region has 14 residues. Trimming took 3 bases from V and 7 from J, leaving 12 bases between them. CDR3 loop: CASSFGGGSEKLFF. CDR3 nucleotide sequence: TGTGCCAGCAGCTTCGGAGGGGGGAGTGAAAAACTGTTTTTT.

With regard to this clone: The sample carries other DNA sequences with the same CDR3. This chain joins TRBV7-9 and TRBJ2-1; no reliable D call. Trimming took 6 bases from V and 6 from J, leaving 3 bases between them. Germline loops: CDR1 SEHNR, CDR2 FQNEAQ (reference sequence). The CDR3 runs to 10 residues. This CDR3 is CASSRNEQFF. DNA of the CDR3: TGTGCCAGCAGTCGCAATGAGCAGTTCTTC.

The CDR3: CASSRGTSGVMTQYF. CDR3 sequence (DNA): TGTGCCAGCAGTCGCGGGACTAGCGGGGTGATGACCCAGTACTTC. V usage is TRBV6-5 and J usage is TRBJ2-5; 13 bases map to TRBD2. The CDR3 extends over 15 amino acids. From germline, CDR1 is MNHEY and CDR2 SVGAGI. Trimming took 5 bases from V and 7 from J; bases not matched to a gene: 7.

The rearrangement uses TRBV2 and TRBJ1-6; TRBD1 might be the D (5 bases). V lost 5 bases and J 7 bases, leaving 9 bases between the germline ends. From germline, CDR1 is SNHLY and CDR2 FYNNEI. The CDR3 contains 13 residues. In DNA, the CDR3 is TGTGCCAGCAGTCGGGACTGGAATTCACCCCTCCACTTT. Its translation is CASSRDWNSPLHF.

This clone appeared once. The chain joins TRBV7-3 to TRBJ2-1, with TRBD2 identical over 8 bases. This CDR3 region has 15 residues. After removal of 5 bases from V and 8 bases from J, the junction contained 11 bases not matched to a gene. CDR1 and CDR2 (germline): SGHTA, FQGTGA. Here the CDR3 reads CASSPARGDWDEQFF. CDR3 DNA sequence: TGTGCCAGCAGCCCTGCGCGGGGGGACTGGGATGAGCAGTTCTTC.

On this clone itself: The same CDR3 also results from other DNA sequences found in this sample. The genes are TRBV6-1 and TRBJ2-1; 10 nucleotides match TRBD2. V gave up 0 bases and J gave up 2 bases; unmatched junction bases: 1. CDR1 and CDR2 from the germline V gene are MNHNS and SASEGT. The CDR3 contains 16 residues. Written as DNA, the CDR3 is TGTGCCAGCAGTGAAGCGCTAGCGGGAGCCTACAATGAGCAGTTCTTC. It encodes CASSEALAGAYNEQFF.

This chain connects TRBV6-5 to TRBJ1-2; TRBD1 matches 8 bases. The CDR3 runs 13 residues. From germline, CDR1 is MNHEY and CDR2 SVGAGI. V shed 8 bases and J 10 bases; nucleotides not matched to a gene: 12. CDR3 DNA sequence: TGTGCCAGCCGAACGACAGGGGAGGTTGCCTACACCTTC. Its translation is CASRTTGEVAYTF.

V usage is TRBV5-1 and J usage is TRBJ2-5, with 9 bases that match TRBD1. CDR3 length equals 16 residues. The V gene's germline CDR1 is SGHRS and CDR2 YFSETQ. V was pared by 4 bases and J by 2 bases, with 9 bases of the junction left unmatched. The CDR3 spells CASSGGQGSGQETQYF. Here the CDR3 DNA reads TGCGCCAGCAGCGGGGGACAGGGTTCGGGACAAGAGACCCAGTACTTC.

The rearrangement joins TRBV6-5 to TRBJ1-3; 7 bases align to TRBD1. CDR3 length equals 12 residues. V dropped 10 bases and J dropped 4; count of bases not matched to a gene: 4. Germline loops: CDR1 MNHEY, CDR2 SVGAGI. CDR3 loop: CATGTAGNTIYF. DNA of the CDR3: TGTGCCACTGGGACAGCGGGAAACACCATATATTTT.

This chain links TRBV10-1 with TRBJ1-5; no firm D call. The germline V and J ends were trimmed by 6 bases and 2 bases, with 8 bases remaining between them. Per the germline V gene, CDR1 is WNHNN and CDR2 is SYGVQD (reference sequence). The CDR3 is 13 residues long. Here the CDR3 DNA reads TGCGCCAGCAGACACCGCCGCAATCAGCCCCAGCATTTT. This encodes CASRHRRNQPQHF.

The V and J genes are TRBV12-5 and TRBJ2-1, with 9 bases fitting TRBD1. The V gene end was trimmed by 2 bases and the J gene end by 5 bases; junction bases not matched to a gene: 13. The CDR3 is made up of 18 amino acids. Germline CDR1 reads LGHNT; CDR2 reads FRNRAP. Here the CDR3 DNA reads TGTGCTAGTGGTTTGTACCCCTACACAGGGGGCAATAACAATGAGCAGTTCTTC. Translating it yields CASGLYPYTGGNNNEQFF.

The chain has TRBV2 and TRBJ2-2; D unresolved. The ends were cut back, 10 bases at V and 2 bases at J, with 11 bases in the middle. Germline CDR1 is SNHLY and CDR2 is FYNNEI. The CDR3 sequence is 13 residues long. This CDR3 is CATAPENTGELFF. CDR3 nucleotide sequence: TGTGCCACCGCCCCCGAAAACACCGGGGAGCTGTTTTTT.